The next 27 T cell receptor beta chains were all read from a single sample in a study of blood T cell repertoires in COVID-19. The repertoire was sequenced with immunoSEQ multiplex PCR; TCRdb's copy has only in-frame clones and lacks some. Among 200,000 to 250,000 clones listed, more than 75% were seen once. Source material: peripheral blood. The source is a woman aged 40-49 years with acute or convalescent COVID-19.

This clone appeared a single time. At one end, the junction sequence differs from germline, possibly due to a read error. V usage is TRBV15 and J usage is TRBJ2-7, with 8 bases that match TRBD2. Germline-derived CDR1 and CDR2 are LNHNV and YYDKDF (reference sequence). CDR3 size: 13 residues. In nucleotides, the CDR3 is TGTGCCACCAGCAGAGATTCCGGTAGCGGGAAGGACTTC. Protein product: CATSRDSGSGKDF.

The genes are TRBV19 and TRBJ1-5; D perhaps matches TRBD1 (6 bases). This CDR3 spans 13 amino acids. Germline CDR1 and CDR2: LNHDA and SQIVND (reference sequence). Trimming shortened V by 7 bases and J by 3 bases, and 10 bases separated the two germline ends. The CDR3 reads CASNTGNNQPQHF. The DNA for the CDR3 is TGTGCCAGTAACACAGGGAACAATCAGCCCCAGCATTTT.

The rearrangement links TRBV27 to TRBJ1-6; 9 bases are shared with TRBD1. The CDR3 is made up of 17 amino acids. Germline V gives CDR1 MNHEY, CDR2 SMNVEV (reference sequence). Trimming took 6 bases from V and 9 from J; bases not matched to a gene: 15. The CDR3 loop is CASRIPSSGDRASPLHF. CDR3 coding DNA: TGTGCCAGCAGGATTCCGAGTTCAGGGGACAGGGCTTCACCCCTCCACTTT.

The chain couples TRBV13 to TRBJ1-3; a possible D gene is TRBD1 (5 bases). V lost 5 bases and J lost 2, with 10 bases in between. This CDR3 contains 14 residues. Germline lookup yields CDR1 PRHDT and CDR2 FYEKMQ (reference sequence). The CDR3 nucleotides read TGTGCCAGCAGCCCCCCAGGGACTGGAAACACCATATATTTT. This translates into CASSPPGTGNTIYF. Drawing the rest from reference TRBV13 and TRBJ1-3, the complete variable domain is AAGVIQSPRHLIKEKRETATLKCYPIPRHDTVYWYQQGPGQDPQFLISFYEKMQSDKGSIPDRFSAQQFSDYHSELNMSSLELGDSALYFCASSPPGTGNTIYFGEGSWLTVV.

The V call is TRBV6-5, the J call TRBJ1-1; weak D call: TRBD1 (5 bases). Trimming left V 0 bases short and J 4 bases short, with 9 bases between. This CDR3 region has 14 residues. CDR1 and CDR2 (germline): MNHEY, SVGAGI. The CDR3 loop reads CASSYSTGGTEAFF. The CDR3 DNA follows: TGTGCCAGCAGTTACTCAACCGGGGGCACTGAAGCTTTCTTT.

The chain couples TRBV29-1 to TRBJ2-5, with 9 bases that match TRBD2. V lost 7 bases, J lost 5 bases, and 5 bases stayed unmatched. This CDR3 has 12 amino acids. CDR1 and CDR2 from the germline V gene are SQVTM and ANQGSEA. The CDR3 loop reads CSAVAGAETQYF. The DNA for the CDR3 is TGCAGCGCCGTAGCGGGAGCGGAGACCCAGTACTTC.

The chain combines TRBV6-4 with TRBJ2-3; D is possibly TRBD1 (5 bases). Trimming cost V 8 bases and J 0 bases, with 12 bases left between them. The CDR3 covers 14 residues. Germline V gives CDR1 MRHNA, CDR2 SNTAGT. This CDR3 is CASSPWGSTDTQYF. DNA for the CDR3: TGTGCCAGCTCTCCGTGGGGCAGCACAGATACGCAGTATTTT.

This clone was recorded only once. The chain has TRBV5-1 and TRBJ1-1, with 9 bases lining up with TRBD1. Germline V gene lookup returns CDR1 SGHRS and CDR2 YFSETQ. The CDR3 is made up of 15 amino acids. Trimming took 1 base from V and 7 from J; bases not matched to a gene: 8. CDR3 DNA sequence: TGCGCCAGCAGCTTGCTCGGACAGGGGATAAATGAAGCTTTCTTT. The encoded protein is CASSLLGQGINEAFF.

This rearrangement joins TRBV18 to TRBJ2-5, with D tentatively TRBD2 (6 bases). The CDR3 loop spans 15 amino acids. Trimming removed 0 bases at V and 4 bases at J, with 12 bases between. Looked up from germline, CDR1 is KGHSH and CDR2 is LQKENI. In nucleotides, the CDR3 is TGTGCCAGCTCACCACCAAACGGGAGAGGAGAGACCCAGTACTTC. Its translation is CASSPPNGRGETQYF.

The J gene is TRBJ2-5, the V gene TRBV3-1 (or the pseudogene TRBV3-2); 11 nucleotides match TRBD2. The CDR3 consists of 15 residues. The junction had 8 bases not matched to a gene; V was cut back by 6 bases and J by 5 bases. Germline V CDR1 and CDR2: LGHDT, YNNKEL (reference sequence). The chain's CDR3 is CASRLAGGPEETQYF. The CDR3 DNA reads TGTGCCAGCAGGTTAGCGGGGGGGCCCGAGGAGACCCAGTACTTC.

The chain recombines TRBV18 with TRBJ2-1; 8 bases are shared with TRBD2. The CDR3 totals 15 residues. With V trimmed by 2 bases and J by 5 bases, 5 bases remained unmatched. The germline V gene has CDR1 KGHSH and CDR2 LQKENI. For the CDR3, the DNA is TGTGCCAGCTCACCAGACATCGGGGGGGACAATGAGCAGTTCTTC. As protein: CASSPDIGGDNEQFF.

As DNA, the CDR3 is TGTGCCTGGAGTGAGGAGGGTCATTGGAACATTCAGTACTTC. Its protein product is CAWSEEGHWNIQYF. The chain employs TRBV30 and TRBJ2-4, with D perhaps TRBD2 (6 bases). The CDR3 is made up of 14 amino acids. CDR1 is GTSNPN and CDR2 is SVGIG in the germline V gene (reference sequence). The V end lost 1 base, the J end lost 7 bases, and 14 bases lay between the germline ends.

The chain couples TRBV3-1 (or the pseudogene TRBV3-2) to TRBJ2-1, with 13 bases lining up with TRBD2. This CDR3 comprises 16 residues. Germline V gene data show CDR1 as LGHDT and CDR2 as YNNKEL (reference sequence). After removal of 4 bases from V and 9 bases from J, the junction contained 9 bases not matched to a gene. CDR3 sequence: CASSLPRLAGGSEQFF. For the CDR3, the DNA is TGTGCCAGCAGCCTACCAAGACTAGCGGGGGGATCTGAGCAGTTCTTC.

The genes are TRBV7-2 and TRBJ1-6; no reliable D call. The V end lost 1 base, the J end lost 3 bases, and 13 bases lay between the germline ends. Germline-derived CDR1 and CDR2 are SGHTA and FQGNSA. The CDR3 is 17 amino acids. DNA for the CDR3: TGTGCCAGCAGCTTAGTGGCCGATGGAGGCTATAATTCACCCCTCCACTTT. Translating gives CASSLVADGGYNSPLHF.

The V call is TRBV14, the J call TRBJ2-1; 15 bases agree with TRBD2. The junction had 6 bases not matched to a gene; V was cut back by 1 base and J by 2 bases. The germline V gene encodes CDR1 SGHDN and CDR2 FVKESK. This CDR3 contains 19 residues. CDR3 bases: TGTGCCAGCAGCCAAGCTCGAGGGACTAGCGGGAGGACCTACAATGAGCAGTTCTTC. Translating it yields CASSQARGTSGRTYNEQFF. The variable domain in full, completed from reference TRBV14 and TRBJ2-1, reads EAGVTQFPSHSVIEKGQTVTLRCDPISGHDNLYWYRRVMGKEIKFLLHFVKESKQDESGMPNNRFLAERTGGTYSTLKVQPAELEDSGVYFCASSQARGTSGRTYNEQFFGPGTRLTVL.

This rearrangement joins TRBV12-3 or TRBV12-4 to TRBJ1-5, with a possible D match to TRBD1 (6 bases). The CDR3 spans 13 residues. V was trimmed by 4 bases and J by 7 bases, leaving 11 bases between them. DNA of the CDR3: TGTGCCAGCAGTTCAGGGGCCTACCAGCCCCAGCATTTT. The encoded protein is CASSSGAYQPQHF.

As to this clone: The same CDR3 can be traced to other DNA sequences in this sample. The chain couples TRBV6-5 to TRBJ2-7; TRBD1 agrees at 7 bases. CDR3 length equals 13 residues. After removal of 5 bases from V and 2 bases from J, the junction contained 3 bases not matched to a gene. The germline V gene has CDR1 MNHEY and CDR2 SVGAGI. CDR3 residues: CASSLDRAYEQYF. The DNA of the CDR3 is TGTGCCAGCAGTCTTGACAGGGCCTACGAGCAGTACTTC.

The chain employs TRBV3-1 (or the pseudogene TRBV3-2) and TRBJ2-4; D gene uncertain. V lost 3 bases, J lost 7 bases, and 13 bases lay in between. Germline CDR1 and CDR2: LGHDT and YNNKEL (reference sequence). This CDR3 is 14 amino acids long. This CDR3 reads CASSQSGGLNIQYF. In DNA form, the CDR3 reads TGTGCCAGCAGCCAGAGTGGTGGGCTCAACATTCAGTACTTC.

This clone came up a few times. DNA for the CDR3: TGTGCCAGCTCGGTCGGACAGGGGCGTAATTCACCCCTCCACTTT. This sequence encodes CASSVGQGRNSPLHF. The chain combines TRBV18 with TRBJ1-6; 9 nucleotides align to TRBD1. Germline V gene lookup returns CDR1 KGHSH and CDR2 LQKENI. Unmatched junction bases numbered 6, after V lost 6 bases and J lost 6 bases. The CDR3 has 15 residues.

The CDR3 nucleotides read TGTGCCAGCAGTCGGGGGACCGGCAATCAGCCCCAGCATTTT. Residues: CASSRGTGNQPQHF. J is TRBJ1-5 and V is TRBV6-5; perhaps TRBD1 as D (5 bases). CDR3 length: 14 amino acids. The germline CDR1 and CDR2 sequences are MNHEY and SVGAGI. V was trimmed by 5 bases and J by 2 bases, leaving 10 bases between them.

The chain combines TRBV27 with TRBJ2-7; 9 nucleotides align to TRBD1. V dropped 5 bases and J dropped 4; count of bases not matched to a gene: 6. Germline CDR1 and CDR2: MNHEY and SMNVEV (reference sequence). This CDR3 is built from 14 residues. The DNA for the CDR3 is TGTGCCAGCAGTATACAGGGGGCTAGGTACGAGCAGTACTTC. It encodes CASSIQGARYEQYF.

The chain couples TRBV7-3 to TRBJ1-3, with 7 bases identical to TRBD1. The length of the CDR3 is 15 residues. Losses at the gene ends were 0 bases for V and 3 bases for J; bases not matched to a gene: 2. Germline lookup yields CDR1 SGHTA and CDR2 FQGTGA. CDR3 amino acids: CASSLTTGFGNTIYF. CDR3 nucleotide sequence: TGTGCCAGCAGCTTAACGACAGGGTTTGGAAACACCATATATTTT. Combining the CDR3 with reference TRBV7-3 and TRBJ1-3 gives the whole variable domain GAGVSQTPSNKVTEKGKYVELRCDPISGHTALYWYRQSLGQGPEFLIYFQGTGAADDSGLPNDRFFAVRPEGSVSTLKIQRTERGDSAVYLCASSLTTGFGNTIYFGEGSWLTVV.

This sequence joins TRBV12-3 or TRBV12-4 and TRBJ2-2, with TRBD2 matching 7 bases. There are 13 residues in the CDR3. With 10 bases clipped from V and 8 bases from J, the junction kept 10 bases outside the gene matches. The CDR3 region has the DNA TGTGCCACCAATCCTAGCGGACATGGGGAGCTGTTTTTT. This sequence encodes CATNPSGHGELFF.

The chain couples TRBV7-9 to TRBJ2-7; D not certain. CDR1 and CDR2 from the germline V gene are SEHNR and FQNEAQ (reference sequence). The CDR3 runs 12 residues. With 2 bases removed from V and 2 bases from J, the gap between germline ends came to 4 bases. CDR3 sequence reads: CASSLHPYEQYF. CDR3 nucleotide sequence: TGTGCCAGCAGCTTACATCCCTACGAGCAGTACTTC.

CDR3 DNA: TGTGCCAGCAGTGTCGAACAGGGTGGTGCAGATACGCAGTATTTT. Translated, it gives CASSVEQGGADTQYF. V gene TRBV6-4 combines with J gene TRBJ2-3; tentative D call: TRBD1 (6 bases). The CDR3 is made up of 15 amino acids. Trimming took off 4 bases at V and 4 bases at J, with 15 bases between the two ends. Germline V CDR1 and CDR2: MRHNA, SNTAGT.

The chain joins TRBV20-1 to TRBJ1-1; 8 bases are shared with TRBD1. Trimming at V came to 3 bases and at J to 1 base, leaving 7 bases not matched to a gene. CDR1 and CDR2 from the germline V gene are DFQATT and SNEGSKA (reference sequence). The CDR3 totals 15 residues. The CDR3 bases are TGCAGTGCTAGTCCATACGGACAGGGGAACACTGAAGCTTTCTTT. Protein: CSASPYGQGNTEAFF.

The chain couples TRBV10-3 to TRBJ2-3, with 9 bases aligning to TRBD1. Germline CDR1 reads ENHRY; CDR2 reads SYGVKD. The CDR3 sequence is 14 residues long. The ends lost 10 bases at V and 5 bases at J; junction bases unmatched: 10. The CDR3 DNA follows: TGTGCCACCCGACAGGGGGGAATGGTAGATACGCAGTATTTT. It codes for CATRQGGMVDTQYF.